This T cell receptor beta chain originates from a study of T cell responses to AZD1222 COVID-19 vaccine. V trimming: 2 bases; J trimming: 2 bases; junction bases outside the gene matches: 6. There are 15 residues in the CDR3. The germline CDR1 and CDR2 sequences are SGHRS and YFSETQ. Some clones are missing from TCRdb's copy, which holds only in-frame ones; the method was immunoSEQ multiplex PCR. The sample holds some 130,000 clones; over 80% are singletons and the top ten take approximately 7%. General study findings and limits: Females outnumbered males among donors, who were mostly white British; clonal diversity was possibly underestimated.

In the case of this clone: Its matching antigen is unknown.

Pooled samples include second doses given at about 4 or 12 weeks. The sample here was peripheral blood, taken 28 days after the second AZD1222 dose. This clonotype originated in an adult who received the AZD1222 COVID-19 vaccine. The chain joins TRBV5-1 to TRBJ2-5; 7 bases match TRBD2. The CDR3 region has the DNA TGCGCCAGCAGCTTAACGGGGGGAGGTCAAGAGACCCAGTACTTC. Its protein is CASSLTGGGQETQYF. Based on the CDR3 plus reference TRBV5-1 and TRBJ2-5, the full variable domain is KAGVTQTPRYLIKTRGQQVTLSCSPISGHRSVSWYQQTPGQGLQFLFEYFSETQRNKGNFPGRFSGRQFSNSRSEMNVSTLELGDSALYLCASSLTGGGQETQYFGPGTRLLVL.